This T cell receptor beta chain was sequenced for a study of blood T cell repertoires in COVID-19. Turning to the study itself: The study drew acute and convalescent COVID-19 samples from the United States, Italy and Spain. T cells, B-cell-depleted T cells, or PBMCs provided the cDNA or gDNA that served as material.

V lost 0 bases and J 0 bases, leaving 3 bases between the germline ends. The length of the CDR3 is 14 residues. CDR1 and CDR2 from the germline V gene are MNHEY and SVGAGI. Sequencing used immunoSEQ multiplex PCR; TCRdb keeps in-frame clones, though not all of them. The data show fewer than 250,000 clones, over 80% seen once. The receptor was isolated from a human donor in a cohort sampled during active COVID-19. The chain employs TRBV6-5 and TRBJ1-3; unclear D gene. The sample consisted of peripheral blood. CDR3 amino acids: CASSYSSSGNTIYF. The CDR3 DNA reads as TGTGCCAGCAGTTACTCCAGCTCTGGAAACACCATATATTTT.